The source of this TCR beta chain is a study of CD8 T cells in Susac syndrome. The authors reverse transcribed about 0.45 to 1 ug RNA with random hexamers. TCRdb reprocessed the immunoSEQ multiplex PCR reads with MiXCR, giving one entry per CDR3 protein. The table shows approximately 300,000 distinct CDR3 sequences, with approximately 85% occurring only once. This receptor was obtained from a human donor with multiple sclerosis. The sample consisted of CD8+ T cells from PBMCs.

CDR3 protein: CASSSYDRAPLEQYF. In DNA, the CDR3 is TGTGCCAGCAGTTCCTATGACAGGGCTCCCCTCGAGCAGTACTTC. The V gene is TRBV2, the J gene TRBJ2-7, with 7 positions matching TRBD1. Germline V gene lookup returns CDR1 SNHLY and CDR2 FYNNEI. The CDR3 spans 15 residues. Trimming took 5 bases from V and 6 from J; bases not matched to a gene: 13.